This TCR beta chain was sequenced in a study of control samples from healthy donors and cancer patients. Sequencing used immunoSEQ multiplex PCR; TCRdb keeps in-frame clones, though not all of them. The repertoire holds about 120,000 clones, with 70% to 90% as singletons. Germline loops: CDR1 SEHNR, CDR2 FQNEAQ (reference sequence). This CDR3 comprises 15 residues. V dropped 2 bases and J dropped 7; count of bases not matched to a gene: 5. The chain joins TRBV7-9 to TRBJ1-3; the match to TRBD1 covers 10 bases. The origin of this receptor is a woman between 70 and 85 years old in good health. The sample consisted of blood. In DNA, the CDR3 is TGTGCCAGCAGCTTACAAGGGACAGGGGTTAACACCATATATTTT. It translates to CASSLQGTGVNTIYF.